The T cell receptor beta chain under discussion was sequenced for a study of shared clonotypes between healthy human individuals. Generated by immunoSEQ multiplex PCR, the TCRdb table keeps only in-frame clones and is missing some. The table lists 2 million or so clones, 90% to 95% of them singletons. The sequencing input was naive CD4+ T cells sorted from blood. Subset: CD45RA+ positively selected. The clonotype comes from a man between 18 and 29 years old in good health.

CDR3 sequence: CASSSGDRLNIQYF. CDR3 coding DNA: TGTGCCAGCAGCTCCGGCGACCGCCTAAACATTCAGTACTTC. This chain links TRBV11-2 with TRBJ2-4, with D uncertain. Germline V gene data show CDR1 as SGHAT and CDR2 as FQNNGV. The CDR3 length is 14 residues. The V end was cut by 4 bases, the J end by 6 bases, with 13 bases between.